This T cell receptor beta chain comes out of a study of shared clonotypes between healthy human individuals. Study details: Donor ages ranged 18 to 49 years: a couple of women, a few men. Study conclusions and caveats: How much donors shared clonotypes was expected to be affected by sequencing depth.

Points on this clone: The target antigen is unknown.

Over several immunoSEQ plates, each subset's genomic DNA was distributed in even portions. Clones were sequenced by immunoSEQ multiplex PCR, and TCRdb holds only the in-frame ones, with some missing. The table includes more than 450,000 clones, less than 85% detected once. Caucasian adults living in Nashville, Tennessee, provided all samples. V lost 3 bases and J lost 4, with 21 bases in between. The length of the CDR3 is 17 residues. From germline, CDR1 is SEHNR and CDR2 FQNEAQ (reference sequence). The TCR originated in a middle-aged woman in good health. Some clones in this sample may be carry-over from other donors' samples. Source material: PBMCs. The chain is built from TRBV7-9 and TRBJ2-5; the D is unclear. CDR3 residues: CASSFPWRLDPRETQYF. For the CDR3, the DNA is TGTGCCAGCAGCTTTCCCTGGCGCCTTGACCCAAGAGAGACCCAGTACTTC.